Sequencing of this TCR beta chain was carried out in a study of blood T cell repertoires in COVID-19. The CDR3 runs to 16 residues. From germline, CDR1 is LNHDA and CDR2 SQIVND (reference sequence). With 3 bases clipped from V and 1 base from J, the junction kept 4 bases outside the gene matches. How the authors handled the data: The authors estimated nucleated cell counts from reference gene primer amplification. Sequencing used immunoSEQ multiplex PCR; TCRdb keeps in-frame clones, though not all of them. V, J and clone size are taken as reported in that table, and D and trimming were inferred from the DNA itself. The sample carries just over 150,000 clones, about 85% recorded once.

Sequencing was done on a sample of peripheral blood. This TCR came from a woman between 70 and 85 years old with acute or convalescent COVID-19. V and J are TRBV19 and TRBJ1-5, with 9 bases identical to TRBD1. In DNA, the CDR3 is TGTGCCAGTAGTATCGGTGGGACAGGGAGCAATCAGCCCCAGCATTTT. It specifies CASSIGGTGSNQPQHF.